The 29 T cell receptor beta chains reported below all come from one sample, sequenced in a study of control samples from healthy donors and cancer patients. Clones were sequenced by immunoSEQ multiplex PCR, and TCRdb holds only the in-frame ones, with some missing. The sample yields several thousand clones, 84% seen once. The sample comprised formalin-fixed, paraffin-embedded tissue. Receptor source: a female donor with lung cancer.

The chain has TRBV5-6 and TRBJ2-5; 11 bases fit TRBD2. Germline V gives CDR1 SGHDT, CDR2 YYEEEE. V was pared by 0 bases and J by 4 bases, with 8 bases of the junction left unmatched. The CDR3 is 17 amino acids. The CDR3 loop is CASSLVAGGPDGETQYF. DNA for the CDR3: TGTGCCAGCAGCTTGGTAGCGGGAGGGCCGGATGGAGAGACCCAGTACTTC.

This clone was observed a few times. The chain uses TRBV11-3 and TRBJ2-3; D uncertain. V dropped 7 bases and J dropped 0 bases, with 17 bases sitting between them. The CDR3 extends over 16 amino acids. Germline loops: CDR1 SGHNT, CDR2 YENEEA. The CDR3 reads CASNLEFGGSTDTQYF. CDR3 nucleotides: TGTGCCAGCAACCTCGAATTCGGCGGAAGCACAGATACGCAGTATTTT.

The chain links TRBV7-9 to TRBJ1-3; D ambiguous. The germline V gene encodes CDR1 SEHNR and CDR2 FQNEAQ (reference sequence). With 7 bases removed from V and 3 bases from J, the gap between germline ends came to 10 bases. The CDR3 extends over 13 amino acids. CDR3 DNA sequence: TGTGCCAGCATGGAGGGATTTGGAAACACCATATATTTT. As protein: CASMEGFGNTIYF.

V is TRBV6-5 and J is TRBJ2-1; D remains unclear. Deletions cut 2 bases from V and 8 bases from J, with 4 bases between. Germline V gene lookup returns CDR1 MNHEY and CDR2 SVGAGI. The length of the CDR3 is 11 residues. Here the CDR3 DNA reads TGTGCCAGCAGTTACATTCATGAGCAGTTCTTC. Translation: CASSYIHEQFF.

The chain carries TRBV6-2 or TRBV6-3 and TRBJ2-1; 7 bases are a match to TRBD1. The CDR3 runs to 17 residues. Per the germline V gene, CDR1 is MNHEY and CDR2 is SVGEGT. After removal of 6 bases from V and 6 bases from J, the junction contained 17 bases not matched to a gene. Here the CDR3 reads CASSPNPRQGRSNEQFF. CDR3 in DNA: TGTGCCAGCAGCCCTAACCCGCGACAGGGTAGGAGCAATGAGCAGTTCTTC.

This clone appeared a single time. This chain uses TRBV19 with TRBJ1-1; D is undetermined. The length of the CDR3 is 12 residues. Germline V gene data show CDR1 as LNHDA and CDR2 as SQIVND (reference sequence). Trimming cost V 5 bases and J 0 bases, with 4 bases left between them. In nucleotides, the CDR3 is TGTGCCAGTAGTTTGGTGAACACTGAAGCTTTCTTT. It is translated as CASSLVNTEAFF. The full variable domain, rest sourced from reference TRBV19 and TRBJ1-1, is DGGITQSPKYLFRKEGQNVTLSCEQNLNHDAMYWYRQDPGQGLRLIYYSQIVNDFQKGDIAEGYSVSREKKESFPLTVTSAQKNPTAFYLCASSLVNTEAFFGQGTRLTVV.

J is TRBJ2-1 and V is TRBV6-5; no clear D. V shed 6 bases and J shed 5 bases, with 8 bases lying between them. There are 12 residues in the CDR3. Germline-derived CDR1 and CDR2 are MNHEY and SVGAGI. The DNA of the CDR3 is TGTGCCAGCAGATTGGACCACAATGAGCAGTTCTTC. As protein: CASRLDHNEQFF.

The chain recombines TRBV7-2 with TRBJ2-1; perhaps TRBD1 as D (5 bases). Trimming removed 5 bases at V and 5 bases at J, with 10 bases between. There are 13 residues in the CDR3. Germline V gene lookup returns CDR1 SGHTA and CDR2 FQGNSA. The CDR3 DNA is TGTGCCAGCAGCCCCCGGACAAACAATGAGCAGTTCTTC. This sequence encodes CASSPRTNNEQFF. Complete variable domain (other parts from reference TRBV7-2 and TRBJ2-1): GAGVSQSPSNKVTEKGKDVELRCDPISGHTALYWYRQSLGQGLEFLIYFQGNSAPDKSGLPSDRFSAERTGGSVSTLTIQRTQQEDSAVYLCASSPRTNNEQFFGPGTRLTVL.

The rearrangement joins TRBV3-1 (or the pseudogene TRBV3-2) to TRBJ2-6, with a possible D match to TRBD2 (5 bases). Trimming stripped 6 bases from V and 0 bases from J, with 9 bases between. Germline V CDR1 and CDR2: LGHDT, YNNKEL (reference sequence). CDR3 length: 15 amino acids. In DNA form, the CDR3 reads TGTGCCAGCAGTGGACTGATCTCTGGGGCCAACGTCCTGACTTTC. Translating gives CASSGLISGANVLTF.

This clone showed up just once. This sequence joins TRBV29-1 and TRBJ1-1, with D tentatively TRBD1 (6 bases). The V and J ends lost 8 bases and 4 bases respectively, with 14 bases between them. The CDR3 spans 12 residues. In germline, CDR1 is SQVTM, CDR2 ANQGSEA. The CDR3 loop is CSMSKGGTEAFF. The CDR3 nucleotides read TGCAGCATGTCGAAGGGGGGCACTGAAGCTTTCTTT.

This chain links TRBV19 with TRBJ1-3; D not resolved. V was clipped by 0 bases and J by 4 bases, with 19 bases between them. In germline, CDR1 is LNHDA, CDR2 SQIVND (reference sequence). The CDR3 is 18 residues long. CDR3 DNA: TGTGCCAGTAGTATAGATCTGGGCCGGGTTAGTCTCGGAAACACCATATATTTT. Protein: CASSIDLGRVSLGNTIYF.

The chain recombines TRBV7-2 with TRBJ2-4; D gene uncertain. V shed 3 bases and J shed 1 base, with 7 bases lying between them. Germline-derived CDR1 and CDR2 are SGHTA and FQGNSA. This CDR3 region has 14 residues. CDR3 bases: TGTGCCAGCAGCTTGGATCAGGCCAAAAACATTCAGTACTTC. It is translated as CASSLDQAKNIQYF.

V is TRBV25-1 and J is TRBJ2-3; TRBD2 might be the D (6 bases). Trimming took 3 bases from V and 5 from J, leaving 15 bases between them. Germline values: CDR1 MGHDK, CDR2 SYGVNS. The CDR3 contains 15 residues. The CDR3 loop is CASSDLGGAGDTQYF. As DNA, the CDR3 is TGTGCCAGCAGTGATCTTGGGGGAGCGGGAGATACGCAGTATTTT.

On this clone itself: The junction shows a germline mismatch at one end, possibly a read error. This chain joins TRBV7-7 and TRBJ2-5; 10 bases are a match to TRBD2. The CDR3 contains 16 residues. CDR1 and CDR2 from the germline V gene are SSHAT and FNYEAQ (reference sequence). This CDR3 is CASSLRSTSGRETQYF. The CDR3 nucleotides are TGTGCTAGCAGCTTAAGATCGACTAGCGGGCGGGAGACCCAGTACTTC.

V gene TRBV20-1 combines with J gene TRBJ2-7, with TRBD2 matching over 10 bases. The CDR3 spans 13 residues. Trimming cost V 3 bases and J 5 bases; bases outside gene matches: 4. The germline CDR1 and CDR2 sequences are DFQATT and SNEGSKA (reference sequence). The CDR3, as DNA: TGCAGTGCTAGTAGCGGGAGGCACCACGAGCAGTACTTC. It codes for CSASSGRHHEQYF.

V usage is TRBV30 and J usage is TRBJ1-4; 8 positions match TRBD1. In germline, CDR1 is GTSNPN, CDR2 SVGIG (reference sequence). V trimming: 5 bases; J trimming: 5 bases; junction bases outside the gene matches: 4. The CDR3 covers 13 residues. CDR3 sequence: CAWWDRLNEKLFF. DNA of the CDR3: TGTGCCTGGTGGGACAGGCTGAATGAAAAACTGTTTTTT.

CDR3 DNA: TGTGCCAGCAGCCGCATCGGGGGTAGGAATGAGCAGTTCTTC. Amino acids: CASSRIGGRNEQFF. J is TRBJ2-1 and V is TRBV7-9, with D possibly being TRBD2 (6 bases). V shed 5 bases and J shed 7 bases, with 15 bases lying between them. CDR3 length equals 14 residues. Germline loops: CDR1 SEHNR, CDR2 FQNEAQ (reference sequence).

This chain uses TRBV24-1 with TRBJ2-5, with D tentatively TRBD2 (6 bases). The CDR3 sequence is 15 residues long. CDR1 and CDR2 (germline): KGHDR, SFDVKD. Trimming took off 3 bases at V and 2 bases at J, with 12 bases between the two ends. CDR3 amino acids: CATSDIRDSQETQYF. CDR3 in DNA: TGTGCCACCAGTGATATACGGGACTCACAAGAGACCCAGTACTTC.

The chain recombines TRBV3-1 (or the pseudogene TRBV3-2) with TRBJ1-1; the D is unclear. The germline V gene encodes CDR1 LGHDT and CDR2 YNNKEL (reference sequence). CDR3 length equals 15 residues. Trimming removed 0 bases from V and 2 bases from J, with 10 bases in between. The DNA for the CDR3 is TGTGCCAGCAGCCAAGATAGGCAGGCAAACACTGAAGCTTTCTTT. This gives the protein CASSQDRQANTEAFF.

This clone was observed once. The chain carries TRBV27 and TRBJ2-1; possibly TRBD2 for D (7 bases). Germline CDR1 MNHEY, CDR2 SMNVEV (reference sequence). V was cut by 8 bases and J by 0 bases, with 17 bases left in between. The CDR3 length is 16 residues. CDR3 sequence: CASARGGASSYNEQFF. Written as DNA, the CDR3 is TGTGCCAGCGCTAGGGGGGGGGCGAGCTCCTACAATGAGCAGTTCTTC.

CDR3 sequence (DNA): TGCGCCAGCAGTGATTCGGGGGTCCCCTATGGCTACACCTTC. Protein: CASSDSGVPYGYTF. The V gene is TRBV10-1, the J gene TRBJ1-2, with D tentatively TRBD1 (5 bases). V dropped 3 bases and J dropped 4 bases, with 12 bases sitting between them. The germline gives CDR1 WNHNN, CDR2 SYGVQD (reference sequence). The CDR3 extends over 14 amino acids.

This clone was recorded only once. The chain recombines TRBV2 with TRBJ1-6; D is uncertain. Germline-derived CDR1 and CDR2 are SNHLY and FYNNEI. V lost 6 bases, J lost 1 base, and 10 bases lay in between. This CDR3 spans 15 amino acids. The CDR3: CASSPDRSYNSPLHF. CDR3 in DNA: TGTGCCAGCAGCCCAGATAGGTCCTATAATTCACCCCTCCACTTT.

The V call is TRBV6-2 or TRBV6-3, the J call TRBJ1-1; tentative D call: TRBD1 (5 bases). Looked up from germline, CDR1 is MNHEY and CDR2 is SVGEGT. The V gene lost 5 bases and the J gene lost 4 bases, with 11 bases spanning the gap. This CDR3 contains 13 residues. The CDR3 sequence: CASSVQVSTEAFF. CDR3 nucleotides: TGTGCCAGCAGTGTACAGGTATCCACTGAAGCTTTCTTT.

The rearrangement uses TRBV5-1 and TRBJ2-5; D is perhaps TRBD1 (5 bases). V shed 3 bases and J shed 4 bases, with 16 bases lying between them. Germline values: CDR1 SGHRS, CDR2 YFSETQ. CDR3 length equals 15 residues. The CDR3 sequence: CASSWNPGFRETQYF. The CDR3 DNA sequence: TGCGCCAGCAGCTGGAATCCAGGGTTCCGAGAGACCCAGTACTTC.

V is TRBV2 and J is TRBJ1-4, with TRBD1 matching 10 bases. Germline trimming cut 8 bases from V and 1 base from J; bases unmatched to any gene: 4. Per the germline V gene, CDR1 is SNHLY and CDR2 is FYNNEI. This CDR3 is 15 amino acids long. The CDR3 sequence is CASDWDRGTNEKLFF. CDR3 coding DNA: TGTGCCAGCGACTGGGACAGGGGAACTAATGAAAAACTGTTTTTT.

This clone is categorized as large. V is TRBV7-2 and J is TRBJ2-7; TRBD2 matches at 8 bases. V dropped 4 bases and J dropped 2; count of bases not matched to a gene: 4. The CDR3 totals 14 residues. The germline CDR1 and CDR2 sequences are SGHTA and FQGNSA. DNA for the CDR3: TGTGCCAGCAGCTCGGTAGCGGGAACCTACGAGCAGTACTTC. Its protein product is CASSSVAGTYEQYF.

The chain combines TRBV28 with TRBJ2-2; TRBD2 is a possible D gene (6 bases). CDR1 and CDR2 from the germline V gene are MDHEN and SYDVKM. V lost 4 bases to trimming and J lost 7 bases, with 10 bases between them. There are 13 residues in the CDR3. The CDR3 reads CASSWTTGGELFF. DNA for the CDR3: TGTGCCAGCAGTTGGACTACCGGCGGGGAGCTGTTTTTT.

On this clone itself: The same CDR3 is also encoded by other DNA sequences in this sample. The V call is TRBV5-6, the J call TRBJ1-2; 7 bases agree with TRBD1. The ends lost 2 bases at V and 5 bases at J; junction bases unmatched: 15. CDR3 length: 17 amino acids. The germline V gene has CDR1 SGHDT and CDR2 YYEEEE. CDR3 nucleotides: TGTGCCAGCAGCTTCCCTCCCCCTACAGGGGAGAGGTATGGCTACACCTTC. Translation gives CASSFPPPTGERYGYTF.

Comment on this clone: The sample holds other DNA sequences that translate to the same CDR3. The chain is built from TRBV28 and TRBJ1-1, with D hard to call. Between the trimmed V and J ends, which lost 6 bases and 5 bases, there was a span of 13 bases. Germline CDR1 MDHEN, CDR2 SYDVKM. CDR3 length: 13 amino acids. The CDR3 DNA follows: TGTGCCAGCAGCCTACAAGGAAGTACTGAAGCTTTCTTT. The encoded protein is CASSLQGSTEAFF.